This entry describes one T cell receptor beta chain. This specimen comes from a study of technical replicates of blood from several donors. Some clones are missing from TCRdb's copy, which holds only in-frame ones; the method was immunoSEQ multiplex PCR. The top ten clones hold more than 4.5% of a sample with roughly 60,000 clones, roughly 86% of them seen once. The CDR3 covers 14 residues. V lost 4 bases to trimming and J lost 10 bases, with 15 bases between them. Germline-derived CDR1 and CDR2 are SGDLS and YYNGEE. The V call is TRBV9, the J call TRBJ1-6; perhaps TRBD1 as D (5 bases). The sample taken for sequencing was PBMCs. The clonotype originates from a human donor in good health. Some clones in this sample may be carry-over from other donors' samples. The CDR3 nucleotides read TGTGCCAGCAGCCTCGGGGGGGGTGGGTCACCCCTCCACTTT. Translated, it gives CASSLGGGGSPLHF.